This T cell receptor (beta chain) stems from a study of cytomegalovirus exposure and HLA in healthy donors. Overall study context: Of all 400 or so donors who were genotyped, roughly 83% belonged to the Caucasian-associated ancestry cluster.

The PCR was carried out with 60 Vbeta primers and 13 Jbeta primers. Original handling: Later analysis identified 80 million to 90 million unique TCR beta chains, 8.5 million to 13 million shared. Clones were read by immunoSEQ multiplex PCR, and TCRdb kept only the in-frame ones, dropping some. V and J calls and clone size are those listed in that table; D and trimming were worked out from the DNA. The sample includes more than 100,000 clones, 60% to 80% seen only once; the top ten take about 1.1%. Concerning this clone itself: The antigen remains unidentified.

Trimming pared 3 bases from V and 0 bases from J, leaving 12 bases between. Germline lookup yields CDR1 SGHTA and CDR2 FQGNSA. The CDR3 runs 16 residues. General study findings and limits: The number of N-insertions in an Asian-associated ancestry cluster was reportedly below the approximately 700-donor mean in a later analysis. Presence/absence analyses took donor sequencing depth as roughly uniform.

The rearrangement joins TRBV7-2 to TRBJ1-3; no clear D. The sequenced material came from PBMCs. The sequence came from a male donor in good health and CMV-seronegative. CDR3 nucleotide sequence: TGTGCCAGCAGCTTGAGTGGTGGGAGCTCTGGAAACACCATATATTTT. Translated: CASSLSGGSSGNTIYF.